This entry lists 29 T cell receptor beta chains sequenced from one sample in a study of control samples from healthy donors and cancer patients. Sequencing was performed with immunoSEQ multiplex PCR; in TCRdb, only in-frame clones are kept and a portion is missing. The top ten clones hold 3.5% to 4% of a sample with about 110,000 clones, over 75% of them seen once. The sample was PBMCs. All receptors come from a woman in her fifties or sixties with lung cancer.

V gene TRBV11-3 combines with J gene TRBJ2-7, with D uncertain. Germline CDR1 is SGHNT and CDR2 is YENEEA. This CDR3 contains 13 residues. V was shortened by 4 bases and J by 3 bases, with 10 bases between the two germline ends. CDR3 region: CASSSPHGYEQYF. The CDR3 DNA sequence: TGTGCCAGCAGCTCCCCGCACGGCTACGAGCAGTACTTC.

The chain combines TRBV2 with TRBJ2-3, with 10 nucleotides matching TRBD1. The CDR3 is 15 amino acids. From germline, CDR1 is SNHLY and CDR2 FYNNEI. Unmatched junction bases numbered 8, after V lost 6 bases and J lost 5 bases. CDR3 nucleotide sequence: TGTGCCAGCAGACCAGGGACAGGGGCTGGAGATACGCAGTATTTT. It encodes CASRPGTGAGDTQYF.

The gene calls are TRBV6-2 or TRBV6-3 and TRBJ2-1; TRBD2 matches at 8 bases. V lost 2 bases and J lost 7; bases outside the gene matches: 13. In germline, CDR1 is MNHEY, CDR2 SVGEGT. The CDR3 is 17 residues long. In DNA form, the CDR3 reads TGTGCCAGCAGTTACCCCGGGGGGGCCAGAGCGAGGAATGAGCAGTTCTTC. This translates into CASSYPGGARARNEQFF.

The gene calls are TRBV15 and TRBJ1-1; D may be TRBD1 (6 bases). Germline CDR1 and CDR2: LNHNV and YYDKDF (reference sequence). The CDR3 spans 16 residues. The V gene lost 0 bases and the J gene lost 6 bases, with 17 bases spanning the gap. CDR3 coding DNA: TGTGCCACCAGCAGAGACTTACAGGGAAGTGGCTCTGAAGCTTTCTTT. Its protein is CATSRDLQGSGSEAFF.

The CDR3 reads CASSFHGDTEAFF. DNA for the CDR3: TGTGCCAGCAGCTTTCATGGGGACACTGAAGCTTTCTTT. This chain links TRBV7-9 with TRBJ1-1; D uncertain. CDR1 SEHNR and CDR2 FQNEAQ come from the germline V gene (reference sequence). The CDR3 length is 13 residues. V dropped 3 bases and J dropped 3 bases, with 8 bases sitting between them.

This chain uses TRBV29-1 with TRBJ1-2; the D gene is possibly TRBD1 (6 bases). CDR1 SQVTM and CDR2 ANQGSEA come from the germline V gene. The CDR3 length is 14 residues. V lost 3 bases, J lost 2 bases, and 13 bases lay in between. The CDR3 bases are TGCAGCGTTGATCGGACAGCTGAAAACTATGGCTACACCTTC. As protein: CSVDRTAENYGYTF.

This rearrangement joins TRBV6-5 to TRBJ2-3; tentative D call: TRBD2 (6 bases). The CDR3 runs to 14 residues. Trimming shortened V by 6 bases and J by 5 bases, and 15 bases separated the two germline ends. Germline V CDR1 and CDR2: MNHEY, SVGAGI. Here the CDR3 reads CASSRDRLGDTQYF. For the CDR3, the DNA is TGTGCCAGCAGCCGGGACCGACTAGGAGATACGCAGTATTTT.

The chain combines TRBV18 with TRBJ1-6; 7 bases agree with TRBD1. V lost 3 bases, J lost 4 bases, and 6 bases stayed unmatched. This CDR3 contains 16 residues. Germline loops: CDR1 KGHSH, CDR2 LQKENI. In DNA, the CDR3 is TGTGCCAGCTCACCCAGACAGGGCCTGTATAATTCACCCCTCCACTTT. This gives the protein CASSPRQGLYNSPLHF. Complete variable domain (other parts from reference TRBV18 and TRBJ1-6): NAGVMQNPRHLVRRRGQEARLRCSPMKGHSHVYWYRQLPEEGLKFMVYLQKENIIDESGMPKERFSAEFPKEGPSILRIQQVVRGDSAAYFCASSPRQGLYNSPLHFGNGTRLTVT.

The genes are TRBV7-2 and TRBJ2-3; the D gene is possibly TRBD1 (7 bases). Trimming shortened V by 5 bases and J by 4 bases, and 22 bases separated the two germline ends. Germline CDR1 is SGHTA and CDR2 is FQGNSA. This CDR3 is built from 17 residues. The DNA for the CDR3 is TGTGCCAGCAGCCCCCCCTGGGGCAGGGGGGTTCCAGATACGCAGTATTTT. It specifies CASSPPWGRGVPDTQYF.

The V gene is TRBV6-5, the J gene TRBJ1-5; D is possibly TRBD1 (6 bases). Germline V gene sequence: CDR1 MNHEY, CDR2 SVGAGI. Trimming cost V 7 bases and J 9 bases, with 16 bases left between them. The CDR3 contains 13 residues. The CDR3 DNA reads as TGTGCCAGCAAAATAGACAGGCGGGCGCCCCAGCATTTT. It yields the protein CASKIDRRAPQHF.

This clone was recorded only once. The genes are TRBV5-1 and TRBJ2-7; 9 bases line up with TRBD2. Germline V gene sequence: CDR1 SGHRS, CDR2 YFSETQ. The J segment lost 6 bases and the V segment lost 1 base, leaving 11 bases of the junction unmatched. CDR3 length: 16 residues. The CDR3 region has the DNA TGCGCCAGCAGCTTGTTAGTTTCTAGCGGGAATCGCGAGCAGTACTTC. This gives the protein CASSLLVSSGNREQYF. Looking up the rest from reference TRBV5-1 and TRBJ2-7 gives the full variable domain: KAGVTQTPRYLIKTRGQQVTLSCSPISGHRSVSWYQQTPGQGLQFLFEYFSETQRNKGNFPGRFSGRQFSNSRSEMNVSTLELGDSALYLCASSLLVSSGNREQYFGPGTRLTVT.

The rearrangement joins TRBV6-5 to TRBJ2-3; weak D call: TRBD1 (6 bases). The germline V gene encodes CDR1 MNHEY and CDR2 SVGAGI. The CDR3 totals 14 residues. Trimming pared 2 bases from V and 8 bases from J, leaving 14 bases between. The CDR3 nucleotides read TGTGCCAGCAGTTACCCCTTCGGACAGCTTACGCAGTATTTT. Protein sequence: CASSYPFGQLTQYF.

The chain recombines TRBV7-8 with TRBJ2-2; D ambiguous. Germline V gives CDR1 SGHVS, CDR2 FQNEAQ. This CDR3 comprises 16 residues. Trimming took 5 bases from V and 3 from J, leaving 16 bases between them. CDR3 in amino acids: CASSPTSGYYTGELFF. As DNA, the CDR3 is TGTGCCAGCAGCCCAACGTCCGGTTATTACACCGGGGAGCTGTTTTTT. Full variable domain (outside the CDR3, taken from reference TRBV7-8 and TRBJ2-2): GAGVSQSPRYKVAKRGQDVALRCDPISGHVSLFWYQQALGQGPEFLTYFQNEAQLDKSGLPSDRFFAERPEGSVSTLKIQRTQQEDSAVYLCASSPTSGYYTGELFFGEGSRLTVL.

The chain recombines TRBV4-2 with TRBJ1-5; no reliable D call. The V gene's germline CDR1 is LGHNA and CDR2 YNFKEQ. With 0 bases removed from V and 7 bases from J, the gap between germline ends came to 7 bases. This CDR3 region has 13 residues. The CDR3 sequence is CASSQESGQPQHF. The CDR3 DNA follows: TGTGCCAGCAGCCAAGAATCCGGACAGCCCCAGCATTTT.

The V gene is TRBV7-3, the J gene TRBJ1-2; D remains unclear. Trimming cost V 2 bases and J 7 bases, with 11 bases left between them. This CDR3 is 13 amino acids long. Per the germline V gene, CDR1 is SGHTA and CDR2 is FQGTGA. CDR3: CASSLGWESGYTF. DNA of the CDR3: TGTGCCAGCAGCTTAGGTTGGGAGAGTGGCTACACCTTC.

CDR3 sequence: CASSSDRGRPDTQYF. In nucleotides, the CDR3 is TGTGCCAGCAGTTCAGACAGGGGGCGTCCAGATACGCAGTATTTT. The J gene is TRBJ2-3, the V gene TRBV6-5; 10 nucleotides line up with TRBD1. The trim removed 4 bases at V and 4 bases at J, leaving 5 bases unmatched. The CDR3 totals 15 residues. CDR1 and CDR2 (germline): MNHEY, SVGAGI.

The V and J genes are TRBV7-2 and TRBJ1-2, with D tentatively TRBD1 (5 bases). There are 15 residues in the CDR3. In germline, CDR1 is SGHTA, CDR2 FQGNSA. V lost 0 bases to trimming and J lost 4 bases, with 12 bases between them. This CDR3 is CASSLAQAQVYGYTF. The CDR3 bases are TGTGCCAGCAGCTTAGCGCAAGCACAGGTCTATGGCTACACCTTC.

CDR3 protein: CASSKAGTIADTQYF. CDR3 bases: TGTGCCAGTAGTAAAGCGGGAACGATTGCAGATACGCAGTATTTT. This chain links TRBV19 with TRBJ2-3; 7 bases match TRBD2. Germline CDR1 is LNHDA and CDR2 is SQIVND (reference sequence). This CDR3 contains 15 residues. Trimming removed 4 bases from V and 4 bases from J; junction bases left unmatched: 8.

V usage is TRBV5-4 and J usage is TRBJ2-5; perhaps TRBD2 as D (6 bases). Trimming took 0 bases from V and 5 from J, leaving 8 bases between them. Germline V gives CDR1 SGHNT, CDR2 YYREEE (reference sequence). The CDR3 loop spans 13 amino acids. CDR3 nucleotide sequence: TGTGCCAGCAGCTTGGCTGGGGGGGAGACCCAGTACTTC. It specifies CASSLAGGETQYF.

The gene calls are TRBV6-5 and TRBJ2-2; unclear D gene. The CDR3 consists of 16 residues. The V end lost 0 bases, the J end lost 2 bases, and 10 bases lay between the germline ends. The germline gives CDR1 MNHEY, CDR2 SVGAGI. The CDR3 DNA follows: TGTGCCAGCAGTTACTCTAAATATTCCAACACCGGGGAGCTGTTTTTT. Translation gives CASSYSKYSNTGELFF.

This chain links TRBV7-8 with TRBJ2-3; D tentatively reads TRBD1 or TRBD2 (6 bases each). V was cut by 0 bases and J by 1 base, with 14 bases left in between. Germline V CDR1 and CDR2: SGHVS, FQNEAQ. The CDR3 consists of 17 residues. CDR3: CASSLAVWGARTDTQYF. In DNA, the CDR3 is TGTGCCAGCAGCTTAGCGGTCTGGGGGGCCCGCACAGATACGCAGTATTTT.

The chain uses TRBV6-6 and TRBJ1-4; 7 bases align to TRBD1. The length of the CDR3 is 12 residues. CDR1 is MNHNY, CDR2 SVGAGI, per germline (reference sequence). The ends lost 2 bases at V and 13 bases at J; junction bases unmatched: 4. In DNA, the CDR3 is TGTGCCAGCAGTTACCTGGACAGGTTACTGTTTTTT. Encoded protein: CASSYLDRLLFF.

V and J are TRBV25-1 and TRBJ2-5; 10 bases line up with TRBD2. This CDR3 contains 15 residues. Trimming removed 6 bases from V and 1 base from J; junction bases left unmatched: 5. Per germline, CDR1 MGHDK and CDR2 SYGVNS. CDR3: CASSGSGGPQETQYF. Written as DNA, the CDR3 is TGTGCCAGCAGCGGTAGCGGGGGGCCCCAAGAGACCCAGTACTTC.

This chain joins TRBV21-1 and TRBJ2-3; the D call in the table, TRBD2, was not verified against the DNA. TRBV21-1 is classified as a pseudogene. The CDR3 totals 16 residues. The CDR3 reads CASSKEASLSTDTQYF. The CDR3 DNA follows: TGTGCCAGCAGCAAGGAGGCCTCTCTTTCCACAGATACGCAGTATTTT.

CDR3 protein: CASSPATSRESYGYTF. The CDR3 nucleotides are TGTGCCAGCTCGCCGGCAACATCCAGGGAGTCCTATGGCTACACCTTC. The J gene is TRBJ1-2, the V gene TRBV18, with a tentative D call TRBD1 (5 bases). The germline V gene has CDR1 KGHSH and CDR2 LQKENI. Trimming left V 6 bases short and J 4 bases short, with 21 bases between. CDR3 length: 16 residues.

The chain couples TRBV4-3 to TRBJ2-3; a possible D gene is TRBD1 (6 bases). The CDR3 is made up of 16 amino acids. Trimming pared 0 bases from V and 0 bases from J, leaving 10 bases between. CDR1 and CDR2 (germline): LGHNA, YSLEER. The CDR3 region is CASSQDFQGSTDTQYF. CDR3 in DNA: TGCGCCAGCAGCCAAGATTTCCAGGGGAGCACAGATACGCAGTATTTT.

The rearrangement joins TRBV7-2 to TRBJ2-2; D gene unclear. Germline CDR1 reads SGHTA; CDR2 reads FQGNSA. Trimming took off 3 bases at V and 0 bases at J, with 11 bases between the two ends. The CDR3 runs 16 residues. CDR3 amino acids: CASSFQVFANTGELFF. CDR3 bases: TGTGCCAGCAGCTTTCAGGTTTTCGCGAACACCGGGGAGCTGTTTTTT.

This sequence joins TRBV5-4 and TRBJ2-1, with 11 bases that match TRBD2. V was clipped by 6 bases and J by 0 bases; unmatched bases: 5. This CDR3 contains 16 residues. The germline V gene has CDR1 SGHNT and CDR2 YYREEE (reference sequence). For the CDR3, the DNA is TGTGCCAGCACCTTAGCGGGGGGGAGCTCCTACAATGAGCAGTTCTTC. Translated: CASTLAGGSSYNEQFF.

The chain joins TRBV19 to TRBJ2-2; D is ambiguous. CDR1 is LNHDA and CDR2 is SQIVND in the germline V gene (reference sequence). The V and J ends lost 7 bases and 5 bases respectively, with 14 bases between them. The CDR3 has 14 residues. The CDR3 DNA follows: TGTGCCAGTAACATTATGGGCGGAACCGGGGAGCTGTTTTTT. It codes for CASNIMGGTGELFF.